This T cell receptor (beta chain) emerged from a study of cytomegalovirus exposure and HLA in healthy donors. Whole-study results and caveats: As was reported, the classifier diagnosed cytomegalovirus status with high specificity and sensitivity. A few chains tied to CMV proved CMV antigen-specific in vitro.

Germline CDR1 and CDR2: PRHDT and FYEKMQ (reference sequence). The CDR3 contains 15 residues. Trimming removed 5 bases at V and 9 bases at J, with 23 bases between. Libraries were prepared by immunoSEQ multiplex PCR; TCRdb keeps only in-frame clonotypes and omits some of them. Here the sample spans around 350,000 clones, roughly 90% being singletons. Comments on this clone: What it binds is unknown.

Sequences were obtained from PBMCs. This clonotype originated in a woman younger than 30 in good health and CMV-seronegative. This sequence joins TRBV13 and TRBJ2-7, with D tentatively TRBD2 (7 bases). For the CDR3, the DNA is TGTGCCAGCAGCGCGGGCCACAGTGGGGGCGGGGGGCAGTACTTC. Its translation: CASSAGHSGGGGQYF.